A selection of T cell receptor beta chains follows, all from one sample in a study of T-cell reconstitution after alpha-beta-depleted transplantation in children. TCRdb reanalysed the PCR reads using MiXCR and keeps one entry per CDR3 protein. The sample includes about 900,000 distinct CDR3 sequences, 25% to 30% of them seen just once. This sample comprised PBMCs, mostly from graft donor cells, obtained 360 days after TCRalphabeta/CD19-depleted stem cell transplant. Every receptor here comes from a boy under two years old who had a stem cell transplant for SCID, so the T cells may come from the graft donor. The CDR3 runs from the conserved cysteine through the conserved F or W. Clone size is shown for a subset of rows, as once, few, many or a class of expanded clone.

v_call clone_size cdr3_aa
TRBV5-1 . CASSSSYPGAYEQYF
TRBV10-3 many CAIGQVNTGELFF
TRBV29-1 . CSVEVGGRADTQYF
TRBV20-1 . CSAERDRVGEAFF
TRBV5-1 . CASSLGQGLAEAFF
TRBV7-9 few CASSYRIGTGDNEQFF
TRBV28 many CASSFALVGENTEAFF
TRBV11-2 few CASSSRPMSSGGRSYEQYF
TRBV20-1 few CSAIEGYTDTQYF
TRBV5-1 . CASSSHSFRTSGGAEENIQYF
TRBV12-3/TRBV12-4 . CASSLFGTGAGEQFF
TRBV12-3/TRBV12-4 . CASSLQPTSYYGYTF
TRBV20-1 . CSANLEPSQKGEQFF
TRBV19 . CASSTRTSRYNEQFF
TRBV10-3 . CAITDGGTGELFF
TRBV19 once CASSPYGEPRLETQYF
TRBV7-2 . CASSPHPGVAGELFF
TRBV12-3/TRBV12-4 few CASTLQGNGYTF
TRBV3-1 . CASSQDQGTSGYEQYF
TRBV12-3/TRBV12-4 . CASSFGWTGNTGELFF
TRBV4-1 . CASSLFSLGLASNTGELFF
TRBV20-1 . CSARAARTYEQYF
TRBV20-1 few CSVSTAQETQYF
TRBV20-1 . CSASTREPYNEQFF
TRBV12-3/TRBV12-4 few CASRGPPGKPFF
TRBV15 once CATSRDGGSEQYF
TRBV5-1 once CASSVTRDRNNNEQFF
TRBV24-1 . CATSSVGQETQYF
TRBV6-1 few CASSLTGTGWYEQYF
TRBV2 . CASTALGTIQETQYF
TRBV5-1 . CASSLNRPHYGYTF
TRBV7-2 . CASSPRGLAGTHEQFF
TRBV21-1 few CASSREHRTRTQYF
TRBV20-1 few CSAIQGTGGTEAFF
TRBV12-3/TRBV12-4 . CASRGQGREKLFF